The clone carrying this T cell receptor (beta chain) was counted many times. The time point here: persistent/refractory GD, antithyroid drugs over 5 years with positive TRAb. There was RNA extracted from PBMCs, and the TCR library was made from it. It was an endocrinology department in Xi'an, China, that provided the patients. The sample originates from a study of regulatory T cells in long-lasting Graves disease. To make TCR beta libraries, researchers used iRepertoire HTBI primers and Arm-PCR of CDR3 regions. MiXCR, run by TCRdb on the multiplex PCR reads, gives a single entry per CDR3 protein. The sample records a few hundred thousand distinct CDR3 sequences, over 20% being singletons. This CDR3 spans 14 amino acids. CDR1 and CDR2 from the germline V gene are MNHEY and SVGEGT. J was trimmed by 1 base and V by 4 bases; bases with no gene match: 3.

The chain recombines TRBV6-2 or TRBV6-3 with TRBJ1-1; TRBD1 agrees at 7 bases. The specimen comprised peripheral blood mononuclear cells (PBMCs), sampled when the disease was refractory, from a patient treated with antithyroid drugs. This TCR was recovered from a female donor with Graves disease. In DNA, the CDR3 is TGTGCCAGCAGTTTCCAGGGGGGGAACACTGAAGCTTTCTTT. Translating it yields CASSFQGGNTEAFF.